This entry features one T cell receptor beta chain sequence. The antigen remains unidentified. These data are taken from a study of beta chain features in type 1 diabetes. The CDR3 totals 14 residues. Between the trimmed V and J ends, which lost 1 base and 6 bases, there was a span of 10 bases. Germline V gene data show CDR1 as SGDLS and CDR2 as YYNGEE. As every portion of the isolated RNA was reverse transcribed, the sequencing read expressed TCRB transcripts. Here immunoSEQ multiplex PCR was the method, and the copy in TCRdb shows in-frame clones only, minus some. The table shows about 320,000 clones, with about 15% occurring only once. Notes on the study in general: Within each of all four CD4+ subsets, Type 1 diabetes patients had TCRB CDR3s that were moderately but significantly shorter. Reads derived from cDNA could over-represent cells showing high TCR expression. The influence of HLA type on TCRB rearrangement stayed undetermined.

Markers CD45RO/CCR7/CD25/CD127/CD95/CD27 served to sort CD4+ naive, central memory, regulatory and stem cell-like memory cells. The clonotype originates from a man younger than 45 in good health. The specimen sequenced was central memory CD4+ T cells from blood. This chain uses TRBV9 with TRBJ2-2; weak D call: TRBD2 (5 bases). CDR3 coding DNA: TGTGCCAGCAGCGTATCCGCGGGCCCCGGGGAGCTGTTTTTT. It yields the protein CASSVSAGPGELFF.